This T cell receptor beta chain derives from a study of cytomegalovirus exposure and HLA in healthy donors. On the study more broadly: Earlier findings included over 90 million unique TCR beta sequences obtained from 150 million to 200 million T cells.

Findings of the study overall: The authors judged a highly shared variant cluster likely a sequencing artifact. The study recorded 160 or so TCR beta chains that were cytomegalovirus-associated.

This clone was detected a few times. Its antigen is unidentified. The germline V gene has CDR1 PRHDT and CDR2 FYEKMQ (reference sequence). The CDR3 runs to 16 residues. In the PCR, 60 Vbeta and 13 Jbeta primers were used. Authors' processing steps: Approximately 12 million of 65 million to 95 million unique TCR beta chains were shared, per a later count. Profiled with immunoSEQ multiplex PCR; TCRdb holds only in-frame clones, not every one. V and J calls and clone size come straight from that table; D and trimming were deduced from the DNA. The repertoire holds more than 95,000 clones, with 64% as singletons.

This clonotype was sampled from a man aged 60 to 75 in good health and CMV-seronegative. V usage is TRBV13 and J usage is TRBJ2-5; perhaps TRBD1 as D (8 bases). The J call may not be correct, given that the DNA end is closer to TRBJ2-7. The source material was PBMCs. The CDR3 DNA is TGTGCCAGCAGCGGGGGGGGGACAGGCGGATCCTACGAGCAGTACTTC. Amino acid sequence: CASSGGGTGGSYEQYF.